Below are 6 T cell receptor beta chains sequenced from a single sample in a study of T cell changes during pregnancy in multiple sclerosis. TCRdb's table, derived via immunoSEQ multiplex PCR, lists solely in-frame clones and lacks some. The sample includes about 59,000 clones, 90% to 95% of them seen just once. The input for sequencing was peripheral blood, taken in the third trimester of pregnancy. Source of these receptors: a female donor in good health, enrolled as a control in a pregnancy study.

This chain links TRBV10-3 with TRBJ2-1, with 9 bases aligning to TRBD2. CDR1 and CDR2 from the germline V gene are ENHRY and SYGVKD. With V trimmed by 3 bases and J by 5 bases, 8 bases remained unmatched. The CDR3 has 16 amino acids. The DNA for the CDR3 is TGTGCCATCAGTGACTCGCTAGCGGGAATGAACAATGAGCAGTTCTTC. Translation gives CAISDSLAGMNNEQFF.

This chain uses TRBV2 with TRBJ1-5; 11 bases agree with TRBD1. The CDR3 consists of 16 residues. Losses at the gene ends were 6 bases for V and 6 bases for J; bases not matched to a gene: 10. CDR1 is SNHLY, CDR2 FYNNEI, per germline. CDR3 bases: TGTGCCAGCAGAGACCTGGGACAGGGGGATGGTCAGCCCCAGCATTTT. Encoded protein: CASRDLGQGDGQPQHF.

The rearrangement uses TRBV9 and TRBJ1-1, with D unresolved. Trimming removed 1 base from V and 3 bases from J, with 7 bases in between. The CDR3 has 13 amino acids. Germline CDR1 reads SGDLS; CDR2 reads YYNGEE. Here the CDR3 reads CASSVSVDTEAFF. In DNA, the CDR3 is TGTGCCAGCAGCGTAAGCGTTGACACTGAAGCTTTCTTT.

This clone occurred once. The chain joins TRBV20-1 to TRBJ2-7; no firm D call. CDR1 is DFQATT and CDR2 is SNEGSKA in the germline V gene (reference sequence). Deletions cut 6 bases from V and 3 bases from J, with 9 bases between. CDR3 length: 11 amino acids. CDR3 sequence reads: CSARYDYEQYF. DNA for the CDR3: TGCAGTGCCAGGTATGACTACGAGCAGTACTTC.

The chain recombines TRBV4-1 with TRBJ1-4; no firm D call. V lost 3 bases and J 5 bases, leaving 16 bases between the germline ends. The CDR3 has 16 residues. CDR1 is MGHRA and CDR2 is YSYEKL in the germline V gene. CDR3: CASSHALGVSNEKLFF. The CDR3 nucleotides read TGCGCCAGCAGCCATGCCCTCGGGGTTTCGAATGAAAAACTGTTTTTT.

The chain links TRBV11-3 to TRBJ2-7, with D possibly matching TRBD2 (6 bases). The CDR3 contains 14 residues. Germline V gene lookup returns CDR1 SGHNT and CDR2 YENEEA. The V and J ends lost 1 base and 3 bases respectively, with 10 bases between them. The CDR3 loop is CASSLGLASYEQYF. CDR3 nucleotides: TGTGCCAGCAGCTTAGGGCTAGCGAGCTACGAGCAGTACTTC.